This T cell receptor (beta chain) was observed in a study of identical twins. Points from the study as a whole: The study based its conclusions on cross-sectional statistical analysis and did not follow the same donors.

CDR3 length: 14 residues. Trimming removed 6 bases at V and 5 bases at J, with 14 bases between. TCRdb redid the calling of the 5' RACE reads with MiXCR, one entry per CDR3 protein. In the table there are under 900,000 distinct CDR3 sequences, around an eighth of which are singletons. This clonotype was observed many times. Its antigen is undetermined. This same sample was also taken into another study, of yellow fever vaccine responses in identical twins.

The chain has TRBV12-3 or TRBV12-4 and TRBJ2-1, with D maybe TRBD2 (6 bases). The clonotype was recovered from a woman in her late teens or twenties in good health. Sample: PBMCs. CDR3 bases: TGTGCCAGCAGCCTTGGGGACTTTCACAATGAGCAGTTCTTC. Its protein is CASSLGDFHNEQFF.